The table lists the clone carrying this T cell receptor (beta chain) with a few counts. The sample is drawn from a study of T cell repertoires in cytomegalovirus infection. Trimming left V 6 bases short and J 7 bases short, with 18 bases between. The germline V gene has CDR1 SGHTA and CDR2 FQGNSA. The CDR3 has 14 amino acids. TCRdb processed the reads anew with MiXCR; each CDR3 protein has one entry. The sample lists about 260,000 distinct CDR3 sequences, approximately 9.2% occurring once. The receptor comes from a human donor in good health (CMV status not recorded). Some clones in this sample may be carry-over from other donors' samples. Source material: PBMCs. The V gene is TRBV7-2, the J gene TRBJ1-2; D not resolved. The CDR3 protein is CASRPPGGLGGYTF. CDR3 nucleotides: TGTGCCAGCAGACCGCCGGGAGGGTTGGGTGGCTACACCTTC.